This T cell receptor (beta chain) was identified during a study of human T cells and chemical hapten exposure. Whole-study context: Patch tests put 0.01% DPC on the upper back, read at 6 days. Minor pooled library volume differences mainly drove per-sample TCR yield variation.

This clonotype has a handful of counts. The CDR3 consists of 14 residues. The germline V gene has CDR1 ENHRY and CDR2 SYGVKD. Trimming pared 6 bases from V and 4 bases from J, leaving 15 bases between. Time point described: patch test 3, about 24 weeks after DPC sensitization. Noted treatment: therapeutic diphenylcyclopropenone sensitization with weekly scalp DPC. TCRdb ran MiXCR on the RACE reads and lists one entry per CDR3 protein. The data show approximately 90,000 distinct CDR3 sequences, with roughly 27% seen just once and about a tenth held by the top ten. The sequence was obtained from a man between 35 and 55 years old with alopecia areata. Some clones in this sample may be carry-over from other donors' samples. The sequences come from whole blood, collected in connection with sensitization to the hapten diphenylcyclopropenone (DPC). The gene calls are TRBV10-3 and TRBJ1-1; tentative D call: TRBD1 (5 bases). The CDR3 loop is CAISSLGGGTEAFF. In DNA, the CDR3 is TGTGCCATCAGCTCGCTAGGCGGGGGCACTGAAGCTTTCTTT.